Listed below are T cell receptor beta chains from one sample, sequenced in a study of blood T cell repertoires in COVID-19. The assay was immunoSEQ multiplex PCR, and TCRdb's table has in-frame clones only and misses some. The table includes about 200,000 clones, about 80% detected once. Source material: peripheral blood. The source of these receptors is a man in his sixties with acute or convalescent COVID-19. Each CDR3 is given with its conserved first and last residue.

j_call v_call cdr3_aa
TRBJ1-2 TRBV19 CAVDTPRGYTF
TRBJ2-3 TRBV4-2 CASSQDRTGSDTQYF
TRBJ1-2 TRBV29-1 CSVDSYGYTF
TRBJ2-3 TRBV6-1 CASSEAGRTDTQYF
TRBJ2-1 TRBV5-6 CASSGFSGDSEVF
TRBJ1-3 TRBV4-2 CASSQDQGLGNTIYF
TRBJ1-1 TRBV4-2 CASSLQGVNTEAFF
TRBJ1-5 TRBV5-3 CARSFRKFRGVQPQHF
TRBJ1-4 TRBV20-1 CSAQQGEKLFF
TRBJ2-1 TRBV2 CASSGTVNNEQFF
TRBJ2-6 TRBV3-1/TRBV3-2 CASSHKITVYLSSGANVLTF
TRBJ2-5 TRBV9 CASSKAGGLEETQYF
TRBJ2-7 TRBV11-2 CASSLTAGEGYEQYF
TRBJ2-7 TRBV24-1 CATRAPTGSFSYEQYF
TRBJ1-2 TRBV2 CASRDSGGHGYTF
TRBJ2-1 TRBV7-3 CASSLIAAGEQFF
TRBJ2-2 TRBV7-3 CASTAGARGGELFF
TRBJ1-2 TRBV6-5 CASSPGDRGYGYTF
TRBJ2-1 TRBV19 CASSPRTAHYNEQFF
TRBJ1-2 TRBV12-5 CASENRVRGDGYGYTF
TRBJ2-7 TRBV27 CASSPSPVHEQYF
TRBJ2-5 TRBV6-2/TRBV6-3 CASSYEAGVRGETQYF
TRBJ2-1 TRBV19 CASKSASDYNEQFF
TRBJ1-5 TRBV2 CASSVEGSNQPQHF
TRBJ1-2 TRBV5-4 CASSQIGQGNPYGYTF
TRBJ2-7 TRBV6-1 CASSPGVHEQYF
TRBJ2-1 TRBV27 CASSDRGPLNEQFF
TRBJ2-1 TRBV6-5 CASSLGGAYNEQFF
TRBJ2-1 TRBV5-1 CASTQTGGFSYNEQFF
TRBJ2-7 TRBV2 CASRVGTSVPYEQYF
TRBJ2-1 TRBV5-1 CASSLGLAGDMSYNEQFF
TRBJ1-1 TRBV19 CASSNPDSRAFF
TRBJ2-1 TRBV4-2 CASSQDSHRQFF
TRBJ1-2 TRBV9 CASSVGGNYGYTF
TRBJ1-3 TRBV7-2 CASSSAGGGNTIYF
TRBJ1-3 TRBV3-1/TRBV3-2 CASSRGTAAGNTIYF
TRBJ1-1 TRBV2 CASSEGVQVYAEAFF
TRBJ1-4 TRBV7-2 CASSPRTGLGAGVGKLFF
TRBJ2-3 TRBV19 CASSLIPGLTTDTQYF
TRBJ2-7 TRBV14 CASSPRQGRGEQYF
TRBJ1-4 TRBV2 CASQVKGRGVPNEKLFF
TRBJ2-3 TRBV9 CASSVVGTSGDTQYF
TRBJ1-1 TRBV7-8 CASSPRQGLNTEAFF
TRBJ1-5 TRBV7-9 CASSPLNQPQHF
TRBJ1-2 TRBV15 CATSRDHGNYGYTF
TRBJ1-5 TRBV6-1 CASNEEPGTGAVWNQPQHF